The clone carrying this T cell receptor beta chain was picked up one time. Antigen specificity is unknown. This record belongs to a study of cytomegalovirus exposure and HLA in healthy donors. Study-wide results and limits: In an earlier analysis, about 87% or about 30%: the productive usage of most TCR beta V segments.

Germline assignment: CDR1 SNHLY and CDR2 FYNNEI. This CDR3 has 16 residues. Trimming removed 2 bases from V and 1 base from J; junction bases left unmatched: 4. 13 Jbeta primers and 60 Vbeta primers were used for the PCR. The data were produced by immunoSEQ multiplex PCR, yet TCRdb's version contains in-frame clones alone and is incomplete. This table has under 150,000 clones, approximately 82% appearing once. The chain employs TRBV2 and TRBJ2-2; 7 bases map to TRBD2. This sequence originates from a man aged 50 to 59 in good health and CMV-seronegative. Sequences were obtained from PBMCs. The CDR3 is CASSEQLARNTGELFF. CDR3 bases: TGTGCCAGCAGTGAACAACTAGCGAGGAACACCGGGGAGCTGTTTTTT.